Listed below are T cell receptor beta chains from one sample, sequenced in a study of cytomegalovirus exposure and HLA in healthy donors. Generated by immunoSEQ multiplex PCR, the TCRdb table keeps only in-frame clones and is missing some. The sample includes approximately 160,000 clones, around three quarters seen only once; the top ten take approximately 1.5%. The sample was PBMCs. These receptors were taken from a middle-aged man in good health and CMV-seronegative. Both conserved end residues are part of each CDR3. D genes are given only for firm matches. Size values are once, few and many counts, or a class for expanded clones, and some rows have none.

J gene | V gene | D gene | clone size | CDR3 DNA | CDR3 protein
TRBJ2-3 | TRBV11-3 | - | - | TGTGCCAGTGGCGGTGGGGGGATCGCAGATACGCAGTATTTT | CASGGGGIADTQYF
TRBJ1-1 | TRBV7-2 | - | few | TGTGCCAGCAGGGCCCGCCGGGGCACTGAAGCTTTCTTT | CASRARRGTEAFF
TRBJ1-2 | TRBV5-1 | TRBD1 | - | TGCGCCAGCTACCCGGGACAGGAAAACTATGGCTACACCTTC | CASYPGQENYGYTF
TRBJ1-1 | TRBV7-9 | - | - | TGTGCCAGCAGCTTATCCGAGGGGAGGACTGAAGCTTTCTTT | CASSLSEGRTEAFF
TRBJ2-7 | TRBV2 | TRBD1 | - | TGTGCCAGCGAAAGGGGACAGGGAAGCTACGAGCAGTACTTC | CASERGQGSYEQYF
TRBJ2-2 | TRBV27 | TRBD2 | - | TGTGCCAGCAGTTCCTGGACTAGCGGGAGGGTCGGGGAGCTGTTTTTT | CASSSWTSGRVGELFF
TRBJ2-5 | TRBV30 | TRBD2 | - | TGTGCCTGGAGTGTCCTACCTGACCCCCGGGGGGTGGAGACCCAGTACTTC | CAWSVLPDPRGVETQYF
TRBJ1-1 | TRBV5-6 | - | - | TGTGCCACCCACAGGGTGGCGAACACTGAAGCTTTCTTT | CATHRVANTEAFF
TRBJ1-5 | TRBV29-1 | TRBD1 | - | TGCAGCGTAGGACAGGGTTACCAGCCCCAGCATTTT | CSVGQGYQPQHF
TRBJ1-4 | TRBV7-8 | TRBD1 | - | TGTGCCAGCAGCCGACCTGGACAGGGACCTGGAAAACTGTTTTTT | CASSRPGQGPGKLFF
TRBJ1-1 | TRBV4-1 | - | - | TGCGCCAGCAGCCAAAATACAGGGAGAGTCGCTTTCTTT | CASSQNTGRVAFF
TRBJ2-4 | TRBV27 | - | once | TGTGCCAGCAGGAATGGGGGCTCGAAAAACAGTCAGTACTTC | CASRNGGSKNSQYF
TRBJ2-6 | TRBV6-5 | - | - | TGTGCCAGCAGTTACGCAGGCTCTGGGGCCAACGTCCTGACTTTC | CASSYAGSGANVLTF
TRBJ2-1 | TRBV29-1 | TRBD2 | - | TGCAGCGTTGAGAATAGCGGGGGGATTGGCGAGCAGTTCTTC | CSVENSGGIGEQFF
TRBJ1-2 | TRBV7-9 | - | - | TGTGCCAGCAGCCAGACAGTGTTTATTTATGGCTACACCTTC | CASSQTVFIYGYTF
TRBJ2-5 | TRBV29-1 | TRBD1 | - | TGCAGCGTTGAAGGGACAGGGAACACGGAGACCCAGTACTTC | CSVEGTGNTETQYF
TRBJ2-3 | TRBV5-1 | - | - | TGCGCCAGCAGCGGCGACGGAGGGGCAGATACGCAGTATTTT | CASSGDGGADTQYF
TRBJ2-1 | TRBV5-1 | - | few | TGCGCCAGCAGCGCCCAGCCTAGTAGCAATGAGCAGTTCTTC | CASSAQPSSNEQFF
TRBJ2-5 | TRBV28 | - | few | TGTGCCAGCAGTTTACGGCAGGGCGGGACCCAGTACTTC | CASSLRQGGTQYF
TRBJ2-1 | TRBV6-1 | TRBD2 | few | TGTGCCAGCAGTGAACTTAGGCGGGCTAGCGGAGATGAGCAGTTCTTC | CASSELRRASGDEQFF
TRBJ2-2 | TRBV6-1 | - | - | TGTGCCAGCAGTGGGGCAGGGGAGAGCGGGGAGCTGTTTTTT | CASSGAGESGELFF
TRBJ2-3 | TRBV9 | - | - | TGTGCCAGCAGCGTAGAAGGCAGGGAGGCAGATACGCAGTATTTT | CASSVEGREADTQYF
TRBJ1-5 | TRBV6-4 | - | once | TGTGCCAGCAGTGACTCACCGCCCCGGGGCAATCAGCCCCAGCATTTT | CASSDSPPRGNQPQHF
TRBJ2-7 | TRBV28 | TRBD1 | - | TGTGCCAGCGGAGGACAGGGTCTCAACGAGCAGTACTTC | CASGGQGLNEQYF
TRBJ2-1 | TRBV5-5 | TRBD2 | - | TGTGCCAGCAGCTTTGGGCTAGCGGGAGATGAGCAGTTCTTC | CASSFGLAGDEQFF
TRBJ2-2 | TRBV5-1 | TRBD1 | - | TGCGCCAGCAGCTCGCCGGGACAGGGGAACACCGGGGAGCTGTTTTTT | CASSSPGQGNTGELFF
TRBJ1-1 | TRBV6-1 | - | - | TGTGCCAGCAGTGAAATGCACAGCAGCGGTGCTTTCTTT | CASSEMHSSGAFF
TRBJ2-6 | TRBV2 | - | few | TGTGCCAGCAGTTGGGGCGTCCTCTCTGGGGCCAACGTCCTGACTTTC | CASSWGVLSGANVLTF
TRBJ2-7 | TRBV7-9 | - | - | TGTGCCAGCAGCCACGGACTGAACTACGAGCAGTACTTC | CASSHGLNYEQYF
TRBJ1-4 | TRBV15 | TRBD1 | few | TGTGCCACCAGCAGAGGCTGGGACAGGGGAGATGAAAAACTGTTTTTT | CATSRGWDRGDEKLFF
TRBJ2-6 | TRBV30 | - | once | TGTGCCTGGAGTGTACCTCCGGTGTGGAAACTAGACTCGTACGGGGCCAACGTCCTGACTTTC | CAWSVPPVWKLDSYGANVLTF
TRBJ1-5 | TRBV15 | TRBD1 | once | TGTGCCACCAGCAGGCGGGACAGGGCCTCCGGGCAGCCCCAGCATTTT | CATSRRDRASGQPQHF
TRBJ2-7 | TRBV6-5 | TRBD1 | - | TGTGCCAGCAGTTCGAGACAGGGGGACTACGAGCAGTACTTC | CASSSRQGDYEQYF
TRBJ2-7 | TRBV5-8 | TRBD1 | - | TGTGCCAGCAGCCATCGGGGACAGAAAAGGGAGCAGTACTTC | CASSHRGQKREQYF
TRBJ2-3 | TRBV5-1 | TRBD2 | - | TGCGCCAGCAGCTTGGAGACTAGCGGGCGCACAGATACGCAGTATTTT | CASSLETSGRTDTQYF
TRBJ2-5 | TRBV5-1 | - | - | TGCGCCAGCAGCTTGGATGGGAGGGGGGAGACCCAGTACTTC | CASSLDGRGETQYF
TRBJ2-3 | TRBV5-1 | - | - | TGCGCCAGCAGCCAGGAGGGAAATACGCAGTATTTT | CASSQEGNTQYF
TRBJ1-1 | TRBV7-2 | - | - | TGTGCCAGCAGCTTCATCGGCACTGAAGCTTTCTTT | CASSFIGTEAFF
TRBJ1-1 | TRBV4-1 | - | - | TGCGCCAGCAGCCAAGATCCATCACAGAACACTGAAGCTTTCTTT | CASSQDPSQNTEAFF
TRBJ1-2 | TRBV7-9 | - | once | TGTTCCAGCAGCTTAGCCGAGGATGGCTACACCTTC | CSSSLAEDGYTF
TRBJ1-1 | TRBV7-6 | - | - | TGTGCCAGCAGCTCGAACCCAGGGGCTGAAGCTTTCTTT | CASSSNPGAEAFF
TRBJ2-6 | TRBV7-9 | TRBD2 | once | TGTGCCAGCAGCTTGCGGGGGAGCCGGTCTGGGGCCAACGTCCTGACTTTC | CASSLRGSRSGANVLTF